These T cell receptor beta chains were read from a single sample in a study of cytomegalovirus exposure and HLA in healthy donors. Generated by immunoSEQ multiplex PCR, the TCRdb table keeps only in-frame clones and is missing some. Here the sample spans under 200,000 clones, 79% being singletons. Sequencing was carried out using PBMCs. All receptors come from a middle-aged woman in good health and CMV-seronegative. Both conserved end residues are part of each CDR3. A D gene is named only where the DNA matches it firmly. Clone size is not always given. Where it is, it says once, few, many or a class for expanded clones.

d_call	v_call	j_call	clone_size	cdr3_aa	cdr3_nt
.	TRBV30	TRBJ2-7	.	CAWSRKLSYEQYF	TGTGCCTGGAGTAGAAAGCTATCCTACGAGCAGTACTTC
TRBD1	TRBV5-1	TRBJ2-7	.	CASSLADPGTGLYEQYF	TGCGCCAGCAGCTTGGCCGATCCCGGGACAGGGTTGTACGAGCAGTACTTC
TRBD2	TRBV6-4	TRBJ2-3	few	CASGPGLAATDTQYF	TGTGCCAGCGGACCCGGACTAGCGGCCACAGATACGCAGTATTTT
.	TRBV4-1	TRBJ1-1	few	CASSQDLGGIPEAFF	TGCGCCAGCAGCCAAGATTTAGGAGGTATTCCTGAAGCTTTCTTT
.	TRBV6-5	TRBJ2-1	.	CASSYARAGSYNEQFF	TGTGCCAGCAGTTACGCCAGGGCTGGCTCCTACAATGAGCAGTTCTTC
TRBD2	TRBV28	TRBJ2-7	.	CASSYPLNLAGVEQYF	TGTGCCAGCAGTTACCCCTTAAATCTAGCGGGAGTCGAGCAGTACTTC
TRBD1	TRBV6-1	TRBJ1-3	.	CASSDKAGGSSSGNTIYF	TGTGCCAGCAGTGATAAGGCAGGGGGCTCGAGCTCTGGAAACACCATATATTTT
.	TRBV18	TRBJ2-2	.	CASSPGFAGANTGELFF	TGTGCCAGCTCACCAGGGTTCGCGGGGGCAAACACCGGGGAGCTGTTTTTT
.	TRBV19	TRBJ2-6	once	CASSIGGGLGSGANVLTF	TGTGCCAGTAGTATAGGGGGGGGGCTTGGGTCTGGGGCCAACGTCCTGACTTTC
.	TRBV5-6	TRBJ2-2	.	CASSHRASGELFF	TGTGCCAGCAGCCACAGGGCGTCCGGGGAGCTGTTTTTT
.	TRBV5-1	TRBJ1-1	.	CASSSLGTYTEAFF	TGCGCCAGCAGCTCACTCGGGACTTACACTGAAGCTTTCTTT
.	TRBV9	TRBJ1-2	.	CASYRGGAHGYPF	TGTGCCAGCTACCGAGGTGGGGCCCATGGCTACCCCTTC
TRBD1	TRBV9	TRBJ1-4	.	CASSRGQGSNEKLFF	TGTGCCAGCAGCCGGGGACAGGGATCTAATGAAAAACTGTTTTTT
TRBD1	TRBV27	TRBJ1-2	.	CASSFRQGNGYTF	TGTGCCAGCAGTTTTCGACAGGGGAACGGCTACACCTTC
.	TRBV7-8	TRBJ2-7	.	CASSLAGISGYEQYF	TGTGCCAGCAGCTTAGCGGGAATTAGCGGCTACGAGCAGTACTTC
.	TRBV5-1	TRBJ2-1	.	CASSLGPPGGNEQFF	TGCGCCAGCAGCTTGGGGCCGCCCGGCGGGAACGAGCAGTTCTTC
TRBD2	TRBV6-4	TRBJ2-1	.	CASSESGDQQFF	TGTGCCAGCAGTGAAAGCGGGGATCAGCAGTTCTTC
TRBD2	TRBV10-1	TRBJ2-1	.	CASSDSGIGPNEQFF	TGCGCCAGCAGTGATAGCGGGATCGGGCCCAATGAGCAGTTCTTC
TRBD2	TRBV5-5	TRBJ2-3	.	CASSLTRFSGGGTDTQYF	TGTGCCAGCAGCTTGACTAGATTTAGTGGGGGGGGCACAGATACGCAGTATTTT
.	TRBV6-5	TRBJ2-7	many	CASSGLSSYEQYF	TGTGCCAGCAGTGGACTCAGCTCCTACGAGCAGTACTTC
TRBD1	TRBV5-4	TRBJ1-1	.	CASSAGQSNTEAFF	TGTGCCAGCAGCGCGGGACAGTCTAACACTGAAGCTTTCTTT
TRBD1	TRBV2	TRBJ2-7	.	CASSGTGGYEQYF	TGTGCCAGCTCCGGGACAGGGGGCTACGAGCAGTACTTC
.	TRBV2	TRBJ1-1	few	CASLSREGSTEAFF	TGTGCCAGCTTGAGCAGGGAGGGGAGCACTGAAGCTTTCTTT
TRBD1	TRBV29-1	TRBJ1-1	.	CSVGQGDTEAFF	TGCAGCGTGGGACAGGGGGACACTGAAGCTTTCTTT
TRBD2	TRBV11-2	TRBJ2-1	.	CASSPTTFTSGSDNEQFF	TGTGCCAGCAGCCCTACCACCTTTACTAGCGGGAGTGACAATGAGCAGTTCTTC
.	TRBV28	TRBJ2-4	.	CASSPRGVAKNIQYF	TGTGCCAGCAGTCCCAGGGGAGTAGCCAAAAACATTCAGTACTTC
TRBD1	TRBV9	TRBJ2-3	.	CASSSDRETDTQYF	TGTGCCAGCAGCTCTGACAGGGAAACAGATACGCAGTATTTT
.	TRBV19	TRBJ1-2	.	CASSILGSHYNGYTF	TGTGCCAGTAGTATATTGGGCAGCCATTACAATGGCTACACCTTC
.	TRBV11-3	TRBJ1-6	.	CASSLGGEVVYSPLHF	TGTGCCAGCAGCTTAGGAGGAGAGGTCGTGTATTCACCCCTCCACTTT
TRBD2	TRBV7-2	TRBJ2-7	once	CASSFAGLAGVIPYEQYF	TGTGCCAGCAGCTTTGCGGGACTAGCGGGAGTAATCCCCTACGAGCAGTACTTC
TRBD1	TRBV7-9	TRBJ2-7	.	CASSSLPNRGLDEQYF	TGTGCCAGCAGCTCTCTCCCGAACAGGGGCCTGGACGAGCAGTACTTC
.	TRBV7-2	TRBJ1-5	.	CASSPSGGGNQHF	TGTGCCAGCAGTCCCTCGGGCGGGGGAAATCAGCATTTT
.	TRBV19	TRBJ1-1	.	CASSIGGSRNTEAFF	TGTGCCAGTAGTATAGGAGGCAGCCGGAACACTGAAGCTTTCTTT
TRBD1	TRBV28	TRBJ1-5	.	CASSPADRFNQPQHF	TGTGCCAGCAGTCCCGCGGACAGGTTCAATCAGCCCCAGCATTTT
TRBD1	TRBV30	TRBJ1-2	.	CAWSTGTASYGYTF	TGTGCCTGGAGTACAGGGACAGCTAGCTATGGCTACACCTTC
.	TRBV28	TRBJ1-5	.	CASSLYRVVQVGNQPQHF	TGTGCCAGCAGTTTATACCGGGTGGTCCAAGTAGGCAATCAGCCCCAGCATTTT
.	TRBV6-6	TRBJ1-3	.	CASSYVLATSGNTIYF	TGTGCCAGCAGTTACGTCCTAGCAACCTCTGGAAACACCATATATTTT
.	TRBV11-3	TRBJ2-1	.	CASSARDTNEQFF	TGTGCCAGCAGCGCCCGGGACACCAATGAGCAGTTCTTC
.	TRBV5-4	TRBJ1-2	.	CASSLGQNLNYGYTF	TGTGCCAGCAGCTTGGGACAGAACCTTAACTATGGCTACACCTTC
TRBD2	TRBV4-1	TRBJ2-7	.	CASSHGVLAGRYEQYF	TGCGCCAGCAGCCACGGGGTACTAGCGGGACGCTACGAGCAGTACTTC
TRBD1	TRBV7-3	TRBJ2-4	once	CASSRTGGKNIQYF	TGTGCCAGCAGCAGGACAGGGGGCAAAAACATTCAGTACTTC
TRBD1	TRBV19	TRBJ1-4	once	CASSYSQGGHEKLFF	TGTGCCAGTAGTTATTCACAGGGGGGGCATGAAAAACTGTTTTTT
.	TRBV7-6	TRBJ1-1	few	CASSSALGRNTEAFF	TGTGCCAGCAGCTCCGCGCTAGGTAGGAACACTGAAGCTTTCTTT
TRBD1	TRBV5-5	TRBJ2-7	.	CASSLTRQGDFYEQYF	TGTGCCAGCAGCTTGACACGACAGGGGGATTTTTACGAGCAGTACTTC
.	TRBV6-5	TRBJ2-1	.	CASSLTRVAEQFF	TGTGCCAGCAGCCTGACTAGAGTTGCTGAGCAGTTCTTC
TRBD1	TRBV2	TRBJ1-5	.	CASSADRGDNQPQHF	TGTGCCAGCAGCGCGGACAGGGGGGACAATCAGCCCCAGCATTTT
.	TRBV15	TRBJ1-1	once	CATSRGQTEAFF	TGTGCCACCAGCCGCGGACAGACTGAAGCTTTCTTT
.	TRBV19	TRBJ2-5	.	CASSGRAATGTQYF	TGTGCCAGTAGTGGGCGGGCAGCCACGGGGACCCAGTACTTC
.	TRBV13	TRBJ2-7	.	CASVRHEQYF	TGTGCCAGCGTGCGGCACGAGCAGTACTTC
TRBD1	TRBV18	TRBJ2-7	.	CVSSPATGTGFHEQYF	TGTGTCAGCTCACCGGCTACCGGGACAGGGTTCCACGAGCAGTACTTC